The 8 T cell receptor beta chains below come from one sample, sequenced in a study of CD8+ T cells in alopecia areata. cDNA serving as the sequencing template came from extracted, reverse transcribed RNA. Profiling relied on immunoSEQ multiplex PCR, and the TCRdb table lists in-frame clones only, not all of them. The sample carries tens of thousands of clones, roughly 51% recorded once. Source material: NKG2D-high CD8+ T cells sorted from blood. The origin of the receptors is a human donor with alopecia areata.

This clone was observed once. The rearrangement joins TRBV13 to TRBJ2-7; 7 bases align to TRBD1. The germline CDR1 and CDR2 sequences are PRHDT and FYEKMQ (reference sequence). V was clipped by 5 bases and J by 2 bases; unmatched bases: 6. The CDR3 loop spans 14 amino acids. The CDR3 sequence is CASSHRDRTYEQYF. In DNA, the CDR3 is TGTGCCAGCAGCCACCGGGACAGAACCTACGAGCAGTACTTC.

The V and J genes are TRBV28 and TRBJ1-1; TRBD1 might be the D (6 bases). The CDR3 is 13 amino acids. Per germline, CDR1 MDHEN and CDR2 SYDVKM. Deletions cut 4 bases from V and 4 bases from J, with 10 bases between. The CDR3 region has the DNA TGTGCCAGCAGTTCCACAGGGAGCACTGAAGCTTTCTTT. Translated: CASSSTGSTEAFF.

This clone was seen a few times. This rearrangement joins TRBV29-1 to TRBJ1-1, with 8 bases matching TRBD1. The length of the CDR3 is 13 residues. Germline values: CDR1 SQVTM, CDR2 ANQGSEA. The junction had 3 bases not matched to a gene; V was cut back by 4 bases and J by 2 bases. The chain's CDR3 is CSVAGGSNTEAFF. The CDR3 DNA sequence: TGCAGCGTTGCAGGGGGCTCAAACACTGAAGCTTTCTTT.

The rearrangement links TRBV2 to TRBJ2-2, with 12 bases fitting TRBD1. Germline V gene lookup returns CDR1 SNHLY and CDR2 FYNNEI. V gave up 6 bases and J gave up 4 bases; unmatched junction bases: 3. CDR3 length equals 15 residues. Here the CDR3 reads CASRGQGAPTGELFF. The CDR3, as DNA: TGTGCCAGCAGGGGACAGGGGGCACCCACCGGGGAGCTGTTTTTT.

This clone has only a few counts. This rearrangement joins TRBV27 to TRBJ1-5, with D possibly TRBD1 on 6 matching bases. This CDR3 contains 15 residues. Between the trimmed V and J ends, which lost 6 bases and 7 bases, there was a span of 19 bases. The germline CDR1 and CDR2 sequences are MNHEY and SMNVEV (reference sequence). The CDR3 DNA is TGTGCCAGCAGCGAAATGGGCACAGGGAGACAGCCCCAGCATTTT. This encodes CASSEMGTGRQPQHF.

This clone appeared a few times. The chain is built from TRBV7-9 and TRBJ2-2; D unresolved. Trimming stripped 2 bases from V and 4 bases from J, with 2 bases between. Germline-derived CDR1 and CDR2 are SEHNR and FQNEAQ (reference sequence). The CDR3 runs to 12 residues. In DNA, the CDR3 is TGTGCCAGCAGCTTACTCACCGGGGAGCTGTTTTTT. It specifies CASSLLTGELFF.

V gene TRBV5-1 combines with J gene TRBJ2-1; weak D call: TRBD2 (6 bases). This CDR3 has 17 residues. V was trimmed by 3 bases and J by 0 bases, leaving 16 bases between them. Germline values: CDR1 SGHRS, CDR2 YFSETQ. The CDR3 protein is CASSSSLPGDSYNEQFF. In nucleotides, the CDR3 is TGCGCCAGCAGCTCATCTCTTCCGGGGGACTCCTACAATGAGCAGTTCTTC.

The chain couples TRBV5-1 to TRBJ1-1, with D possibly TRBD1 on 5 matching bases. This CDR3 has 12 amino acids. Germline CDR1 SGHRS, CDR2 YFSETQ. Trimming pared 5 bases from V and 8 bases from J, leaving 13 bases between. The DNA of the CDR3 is TGCGCCAGCAGTAGCCGGCGGGACGAAGCTTTCTTT. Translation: CASSSRRDEAFF.